These T cell receptor beta chains were read from a single sample in a study of metastatic and nonmetastatic thyroid tumors. Via MiXCR, TCRdb re-called the PCR reads. The sample holds approximately 13,000 clones, under 30% seen once. The sequenced sample was blood. The receptor set was obtained from a male donor with papillary thyroid cancer or a benign thyroid nodule (not recorded which). Some clones in this sample may be carry-over from other donors' samples. The conserved cysteine and the conserved F or W are not part of the CDR3 here. A clone size is listed for some rows: how often the clone was seen (once, few, many), or a class if it is expanded.

.	TRBV20-1	TRBJ2-7	SAEGQGPAGGPPYEQY
.	TRBV28	TRBJ2-6	ASTLGGANVLT
.	TRBV3-1	TRBJ2-2	ASSQGLLVPGELF
medium-sized	TRBV6-5	TRBJ2-3	ASSYSGTTTDTQY
few	TRBV12-3/TRBV12-4	TRBJ2-3	ASRMLADTQY
.	TRBV5-6	TRBJ2-7	ASSYSLTDYEQY
few	TRBV6-2/TRBV6-3	TRBJ2-7	ASSYRMARGRYEQY
.	TRBV6-1	TRBJ2-1	ASSESSGSYNEQF
many	TRBV7-6	TRBJ2-1	ASSLETSGYNEQF
many	TRBV30	TRBJ1-5	AWSVADGPQAQH
many	TRBV24-1	TRBJ2-3	ATSDLGTSTDTQY
medium-sized	TRBV6-1	TRBJ1-2	ASSGDRVGGYT
.	TRBV28	TRBJ2-7	ASSPLGTVYEQY
few	TRBV20-1	TRBJ1-5	SARDLREGQNQPQH
few	TRBV28	TRBJ1-2	ASSPGYGYT
.	TRBV7-6	TRBJ2-7	ASSRSTVASDSYEQY
.	TRBV28	TRBJ2-3	ASSFGTSGIPQVSNTQY
.	TRBV6-1	TRBJ2-7	ASGLAGVNEQY
once	TRBV20-1	TRBJ1-6	SAPTSSGASSPLH
few	TRBV19	TRBJ1-6	ASIGDRMNSPLH
few	TRBV12-3/TRBV12-4	TRBJ2-2	ASSLGGGELF
many	TRBV9	TRBJ1-6	ASSAPQGVIPSPLH
.	TRBV20-1	TRBJ2-2	SARAILNTGELF
few	TRBV2	TRBJ1-2	ASRTGTGGEIYGYT
.	TRBV6-1	TRBJ1-5	ASSDGINQPQH
few	TRBV28	TRBJ1-1	ASIGATGTEAF
many	TRBV20-1	TRBJ1-6	SAREGFVAANSPLH
.	TRBV5-1	TRBJ2-2	ASSLHGRANTGELF
many	TRBV6-1	TRBJ2-5	ASSLWPTSGSGGETQY
few	TRBV12-3/TRBV12-4	TRBJ1-2	ASRPNRRNQGYT
many	TRBV27	TRBJ2-7	ASSLMGGPEQY
few	TRBV28	TRBJ1-2	ASSLAATESGGYT
few	TRBV19	TRBJ2-1	ASSIGPGNEQF
.	TRBV11-2	TRBJ2-5	ASSLDGTSGRAGETQY
.	TRBV12-3/TRBV12-4	TRBJ2-7	ASSPGLWESSYEQY
medium-sized	TRBV5-5	TRBJ2-7	ASSLVTVPYEQY
many	TRBV29-1	TRBJ2-5	LAMGESETQY
many	TRBV6-1	TRBJ2-2	ASSQSGDTGELF
many	TRBV3-1	TRBJ1-5	ASSQGTGVQPQH
.	TRBV6-6	TRBJ1-5	ASKHGTRASHSNQPQH